This T cell receptor (beta chain) was obtained from a study of T cell changes during pregnancy in multiple sclerosis. Sequenced by immunoSEQ multiplex PCR; TCRdb stores in-frame clones only, minus some. The table includes some 30,000 clones, approximately 91% detected once. The material was CD8+ T cells from peripheral blood mononuclear cells, obtained before pregnancy. The clonotype was recovered from a female donor with multiple sclerosis, enrolled in a pregnancy study.

The CDR3 DNA is TGTGCCAGCAGTCCTACTTGGTGGAGGGGGGGCGGCAATGAGCAGTTCTTC. It specifies CASSPTWWRGGGNEQFF. The V and J genes are TRBV9 and TRBJ2-1; possibly TRBD2 for D (7 bases). Germline lookup yields CDR1 SGDLS and CDR2 YYNGEE. The CDR3 covers 17 residues. Trimming pared 5 bases from V and 6 bases from J, leaving 24 bases between. Combining the CDR3 with reference TRBV9 and TRBJ2-1 gives the whole variable domain DSGVTQTPKHLITATGQRVTLRCSPRSGDLSVYWYQQSLDQGLQFLIQYYNGEERAKGNILERFSAQQFPDLHSELNLSSLELGDSALYFCASSPTWWRGGGNEQFFGPGTRLTVL.